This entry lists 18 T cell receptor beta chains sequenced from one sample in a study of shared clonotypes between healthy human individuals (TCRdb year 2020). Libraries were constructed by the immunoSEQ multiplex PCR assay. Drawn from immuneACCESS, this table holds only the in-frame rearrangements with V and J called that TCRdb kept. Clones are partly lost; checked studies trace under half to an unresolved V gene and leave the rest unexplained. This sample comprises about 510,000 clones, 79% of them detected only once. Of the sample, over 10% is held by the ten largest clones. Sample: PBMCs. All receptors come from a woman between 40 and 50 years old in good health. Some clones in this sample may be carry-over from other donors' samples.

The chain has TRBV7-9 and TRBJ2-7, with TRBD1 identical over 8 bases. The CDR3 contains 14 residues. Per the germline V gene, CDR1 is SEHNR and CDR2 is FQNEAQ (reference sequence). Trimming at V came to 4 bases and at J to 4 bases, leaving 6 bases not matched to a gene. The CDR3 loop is CASSWAGQGYEQYF. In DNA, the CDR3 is TGTGCCAGCAGCTGGGCCGGACAGGGTTACGAGCAGTACTTC.

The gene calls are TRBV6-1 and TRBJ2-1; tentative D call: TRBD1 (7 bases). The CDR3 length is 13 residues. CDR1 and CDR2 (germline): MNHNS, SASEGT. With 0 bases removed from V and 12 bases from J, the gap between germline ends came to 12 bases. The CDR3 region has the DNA TGTGCCAGCAGTGAAGCTGACAGGGAGGCGCAGTTCTTC. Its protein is CASSEADREAQFF.

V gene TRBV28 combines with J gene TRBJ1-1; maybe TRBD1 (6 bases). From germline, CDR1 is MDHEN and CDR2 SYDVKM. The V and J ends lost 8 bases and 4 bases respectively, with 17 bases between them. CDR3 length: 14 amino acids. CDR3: CASARGGGGTEAFF. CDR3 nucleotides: TGTGCCAGCGCGAGGGGGGGTGGCGGCACTGAAGCTTTCTTT.

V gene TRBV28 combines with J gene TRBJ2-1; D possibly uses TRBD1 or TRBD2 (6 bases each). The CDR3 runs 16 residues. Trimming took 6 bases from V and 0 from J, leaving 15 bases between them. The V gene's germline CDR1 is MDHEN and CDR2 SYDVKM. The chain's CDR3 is CASSRGRAASYNEQFF. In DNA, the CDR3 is TGTGCCAGCAGCCGGGGGCGGGCGGCCTCCTACAATGAGCAGTTCTTC. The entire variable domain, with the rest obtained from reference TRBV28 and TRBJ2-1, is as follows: DVKVTQSSRYLVKRTGEKVFLECVQDMDHENMFWYRQDPGLGLRLIYFSYDVKMKEKGDIPEGYSVSREKKERFSLILESASTNQTSMYLCASSRGRAASYNEQFFGPGTRLTVL.

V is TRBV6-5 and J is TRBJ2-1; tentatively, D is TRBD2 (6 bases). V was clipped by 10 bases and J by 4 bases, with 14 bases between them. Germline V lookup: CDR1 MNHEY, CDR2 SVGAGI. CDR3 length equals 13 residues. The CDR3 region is CATRRESYNEQFF. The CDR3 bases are TGTGCCACCCGGAGGGAATCGTACAATGAGCAGTTCTTC.

The CDR3 DNA reads as TGTGCCAGCAGCCCCGACACCGGGACAGGGCCAAGGGGGGGTGAAAAACTGTTTTTT. It specifies CASSPDTGTGPRGGEKLFF. The V and J genes are TRBV7-6 and TRBJ1-4; 9 bases line up with TRBD1. The germline CDR1 and CDR2 sequences are SGHVS and FNYEAQ. V dropped 5 bases and J dropped 7; count of bases not matched to a gene: 20. The CDR3 runs 19 residues.

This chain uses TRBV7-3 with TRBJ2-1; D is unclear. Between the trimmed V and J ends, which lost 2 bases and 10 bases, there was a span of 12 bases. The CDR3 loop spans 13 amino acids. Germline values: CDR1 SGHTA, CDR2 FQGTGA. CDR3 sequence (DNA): TGTGCCAGCAGCTTAGGCAGGAGAGAGGAGCAGTTCTTC. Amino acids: CASSLGRREEQFF.

For the CDR3, the DNA is TGTGCCAGCAGCATGACAGGGGCCACAGATACGCAGTATTTT. Translating gives CASSMTGATDTQYF. The V call is TRBV7-3, the J call TRBJ2-3; TRBD1 matches 8 bases. Germline CDR1 reads SGHTA; CDR2 reads FQGTGA. The CDR3 length is 14 residues. V was clipped by 5 bases and J by 2 bases; unmatched bases: 3.

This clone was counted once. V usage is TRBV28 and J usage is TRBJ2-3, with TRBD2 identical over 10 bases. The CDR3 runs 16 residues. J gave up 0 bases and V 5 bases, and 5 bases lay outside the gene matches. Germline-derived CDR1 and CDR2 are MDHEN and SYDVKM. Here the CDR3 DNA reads TGTGCCAGCAGTCAACTAGCGGGAACTAGCACAGATACGCAGTATTTT. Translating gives CASSQLAGTSTDTQYF. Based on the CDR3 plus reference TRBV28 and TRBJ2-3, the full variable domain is DVKVTQSSRYLVKRTGEKVFLECVQDMDHENMFWYRQDPGLGLRLIYFSYDVKMKEKGDIPEGYSVSREKKERFSLILESASTNQTSMYLCASSQLAGTSTDTQYFGPGTRLTVL.

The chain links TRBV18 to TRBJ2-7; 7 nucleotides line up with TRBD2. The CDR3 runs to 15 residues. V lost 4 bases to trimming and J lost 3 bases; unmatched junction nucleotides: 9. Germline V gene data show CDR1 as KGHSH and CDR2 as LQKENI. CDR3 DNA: TGTGCCAGCTCACAGTCCGGGACTACCCACTACGAGCAGTACTTC. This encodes CASSQSGTTHYEQYF.

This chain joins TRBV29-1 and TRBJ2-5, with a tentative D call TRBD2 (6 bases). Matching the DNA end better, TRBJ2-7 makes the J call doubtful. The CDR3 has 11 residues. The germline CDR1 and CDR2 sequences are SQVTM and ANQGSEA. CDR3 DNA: TGCAGCGTTGGGGAGGCCTCCGAGCAGTACTTC. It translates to CSVGEASEQYF.

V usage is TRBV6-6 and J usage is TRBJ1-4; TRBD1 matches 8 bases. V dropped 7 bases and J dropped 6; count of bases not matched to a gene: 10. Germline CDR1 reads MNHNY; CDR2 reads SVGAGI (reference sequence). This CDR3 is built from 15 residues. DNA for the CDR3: TGTGCCAGCACCGACAGGGGCGTTGAGGATGAAAAACTGTTTTTT. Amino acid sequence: CASTDRGVEDEKLFF.

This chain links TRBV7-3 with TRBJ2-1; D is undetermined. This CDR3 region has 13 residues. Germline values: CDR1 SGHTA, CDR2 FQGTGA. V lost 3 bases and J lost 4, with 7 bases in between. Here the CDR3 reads CASSLNAYNEQFF. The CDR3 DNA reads TGTGCCAGCAGCTTGAACGCTTACAATGAGCAGTTCTTC. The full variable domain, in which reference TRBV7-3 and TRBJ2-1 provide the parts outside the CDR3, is GAGVSQTPSNKVTEKGKYVELRCDPISGHTALYWYRQSLGQGPEFLIYFQGTGAADDSGLPNDRFFAVRPEGSVSTLKIQRTERGDSAVYLCASSLNAYNEQFFGPGTRLTVL.

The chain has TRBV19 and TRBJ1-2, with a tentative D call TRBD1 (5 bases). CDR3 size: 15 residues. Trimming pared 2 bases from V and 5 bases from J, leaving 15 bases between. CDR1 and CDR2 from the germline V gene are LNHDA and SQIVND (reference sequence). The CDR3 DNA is TGTGCCAGTAGTATAAGCGACAGATCAATTTATGGCTACACCTTC. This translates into CASSISDRSIYGYTF. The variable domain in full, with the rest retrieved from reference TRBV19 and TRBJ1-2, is DGGITQSPKYLFRKEGQNVTLSCEQNLNHDAMYWYRQDPGQGLRLIYYSQIVNDFQKGDIAEGYSVSREKKESFPLTVTSAQKNPTAFYLCASSISDRSIYGYTFGSGTRLTVV.

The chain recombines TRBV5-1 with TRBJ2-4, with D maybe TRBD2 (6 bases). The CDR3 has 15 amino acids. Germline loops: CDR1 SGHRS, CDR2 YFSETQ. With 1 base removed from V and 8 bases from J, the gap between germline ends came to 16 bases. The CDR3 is CASSLQDPGVDIQYF. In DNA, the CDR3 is TGCGCCAGCAGCTTGCAGGATCCGGGGGTGGACATTCAGTACTTC.

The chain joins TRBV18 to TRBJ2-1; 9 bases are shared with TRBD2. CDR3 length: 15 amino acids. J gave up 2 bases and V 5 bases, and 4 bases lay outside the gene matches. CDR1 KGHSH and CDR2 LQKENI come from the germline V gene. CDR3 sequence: CASSTREGPYNEQFF. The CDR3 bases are TGTGCCAGCTCAACGCGGGAGGGCCCCTACAATGAGCAGTTCTTC.

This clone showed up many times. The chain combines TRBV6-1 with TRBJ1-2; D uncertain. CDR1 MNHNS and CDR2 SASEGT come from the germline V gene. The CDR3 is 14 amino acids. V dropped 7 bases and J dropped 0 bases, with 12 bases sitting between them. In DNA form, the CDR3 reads TGTGCCAGCAACGGGAGGAGTCCTAACTATGGCTACACCTTC. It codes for CASNGRSPNYGYTF.

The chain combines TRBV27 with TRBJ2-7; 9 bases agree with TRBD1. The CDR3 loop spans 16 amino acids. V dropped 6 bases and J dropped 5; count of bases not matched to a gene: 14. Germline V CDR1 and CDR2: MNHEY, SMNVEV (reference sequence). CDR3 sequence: CASRSPGTGYGHEQYF. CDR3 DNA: TGTGCCAGCAGATCGCCCGGGACAGGGTATGGGCACGAGCAGTACTTC.